This entry lists 22 T cell receptor beta chains sequenced from one sample in a study of cytomegalovirus exposure and HLA in healthy donors. 60 Vbeta and 13 Jbeta primers were used in PCR. The repertoire was sequenced with immunoSEQ multiplex PCR; TCRdb's copy has only in-frame clones and lacks some. This table has approximately 32,000 clones, 90% to 95% appearing once. The sequenced sample consisted of PBMCs. The receptors were gathered from a woman aged 18-29 years in good health and CMV-seronegative.

The J gene is TRBJ1-4, the V gene TRBV6-4; D is uncertain. The germline gives CDR1 MRHNA, CDR2 SNTAGT. CDR3 length equals 13 residues. Trimming stripped 5 bases from V and 8 bases from J, with 12 bases between. The CDR3 region is CASSRLPGEKLFF. The CDR3 coding sequence is TGTGCCAGCAGTCGACTCCCCGGGGAAAAACTGTTTTTT.

This clone has just one count. The chain recombines TRBV5-4 with TRBJ1-2, with D tentatively TRBD1 (5 bases). V lost 4 bases and J 7 bases, leaving 20 bases between the germline ends. CDR3 length: 15 amino acids. Germline CDR1 reads SGHNT; CDR2 reads YYREEE (reference sequence). DNA of the CDR3: TGTGCCAGCAGCAACGCCTCCTGGGGGGGAATTGGCTACACCTTC. Protein sequence: CASSNASWGGIGYTF.

As regards this clone: The junction and the germline gene differ at one end; a read error may be behind it. V gene TRBV5-1 combines with J gene TRBJ1-2; 9 bases map to TRBD1. The CDR3 covers 14 residues. The germline CDR1 and CDR2 sequences are SGHRS and YFSETQ. This CDR3 reads CASTLGQGDYGYTF. The CDR3, as DNA: TGCGCCAGCACCTTGGGACAGGGAGACTATGGCTACACCTTC.

The chain carries TRBV30 and TRBJ2-7, with 7 bases matching TRBD1. Germline CDR1 and CDR2: GTSNPN and SVGIG (reference sequence). The CDR3 has 16 amino acids. Trimming at V came to 3 bases and at J to 6 bases, leaving 17 bases not matched to a gene. Written as DNA, the CDR3 is TGTGCCTGGAGACAACGGTGGGACAGTCAGGGTGGCGAGCAGTACTTC. Amino acids: CAWRQRWDSQGGEQYF.

The chain has TRBV19 and TRBJ2-3, with D tentatively TRBD2 (5 bases). CDR1 is LNHDA, CDR2 SQIVND, per germline (reference sequence). This CDR3 has 18 residues. V lost 1 base and J 4 bases, leaving 21 bases between the germline ends. As DNA, the CDR3 is TGTGCCAGTAGTATAGGGGTCTCCGGAGGTCCGATACCAGATACGCAGTATTTT. This gives the protein CASSIGVSGGPIPDTQYF. Full variable domain (missing parts from reference TRBV19 and TRBJ2-3): DGGITQSPKYLFRKEGQNVTLSCEQNLNHDAMYWYRQDPGQGLRLIYYSQIVNDFQKGDIAEGYSVSREKKESFPLTVTSAQKNPTAFYLCASSIGVSGGPIPDTQYFGPGTRLTVL.

A few counts support this clone. V usage is TRBV19 and J usage is TRBJ1-5; 9 bases line up with TRBD1. Germline CDR1 reads LNHDA; CDR2 reads SQIVND (reference sequence). The CDR3 consists of 16 residues. V dropped 2 bases and J dropped 7; count of bases not matched to a gene: 9. The CDR3 sequence is CASSISGDRVWQPQHF. The DNA for the CDR3 is TGTGCCAGTAGTATATCAGGGGACAGGGTGTGGCAGCCCCAGCATTTT.

The chain couples TRBV2 to TRBJ2-7; a possible D gene is TRBD1 (6 bases). Trimming left V 4 bases short and J 5 bases short, with 9 bases between. CDR1 is SNHLY, CDR2 FYNNEI, per germline. The CDR3 runs to 12 residues. CDR3 residues: CASSATGNEQYF. CDR3 coding DNA: TGTGCCAGCAGTGCAACAGGGAACGAGCAGTACTTC.

The rearrangement uses TRBV7-9 and TRBJ2-3, with D possibly TRBD2 on 5 matching bases. Germline CDR1 reads SEHNR; CDR2 reads FQNEAQ (reference sequence). The CDR3 is made up of 15 amino acids. Trimming took 0 bases from V and 7 from J, leaving 14 bases between them. The CDR3 here is CASSLARSDLNTQYF. The CDR3 DNA follows: TGTGCCAGCAGCTTAGCTCGATCGGACTTGAATACGCAGTATTTT.

The chain recombines TRBV9 with TRBJ2-1; 7 bases align to TRBD1. This CDR3 spans 16 amino acids. V gave up 0 bases and J gave up 7 bases; unmatched junction bases: 10. Germline V gives CDR1 SGDLS, CDR2 YYNGEE. The chain's CDR3 is CASSVGGGASWNEQFF. DNA of the CDR3: TGTGCCAGCAGCGTAGGAGGGGGCGCATCATGGAATGAGCAGTTCTTC.

The rearrangement joins TRBV27 to TRBJ2-3; D gene uncertain. The CDR3 extends over 16 amino acids. V shed 0 bases and J shed 6 bases, with 16 bases lying between them. Germline V gives CDR1 MNHEY, CDR2 SMNVEV (reference sequence). CDR3 protein: CASSLSGRLEQDTQYF. Here the CDR3 DNA reads TGTGCCAGCAGTTTATCTGGCCGGTTAGAACAGGATACGCAGTATTTT.

The V and J genes are TRBV15 and TRBJ1-2; D ambiguous. With 0 bases removed from V and 8 bases from J, the gap between germline ends came to 7 bases. This CDR3 is 12 amino acids long. Per germline, CDR1 LNHNV and CDR2 YYDKDF (reference sequence). The CDR3 here is CATSRDAGGYTF. Here the CDR3 DNA reads TGTGCCACCAGCAGAGATGCAGGCGGCTACACCTTC. Drawing the rest from reference TRBV15 and TRBJ1-2, the complete variable domain is DAMVIQNPRYQVTQFGKPVTLSCSQTLNHNVMYWYQQKSSQAPKLLFHYYDKDFNNEADTPDNFQSRRPNTSFCFLDIRSPGLGDTAMYLCATSRDAGGYTFGSGTRLTVV.

The chain uses TRBV28 and TRBJ2-3; D is unresolved. Trimming shortened V by 3 bases and J by 1 base, and 8 bases separated the two germline ends. CDR1 MDHEN and CDR2 SYDVKM come from the germline V gene. The CDR3 is 14 amino acids. CDR3 region: CASSFLSGTDTQYF. CDR3 coding DNA: TGTGCCAGCAGTTTCCTCAGCGGCACAGATACGCAGTATTTT.

The chain couples TRBV27 to TRBJ2-1; TRBD2 matches 13 bases. The length of the CDR3 is 15 residues. Germline CDR1 MNHEY, CDR2 SMNVEV (reference sequence). V was clipped by 5 bases and J by 7 bases; unmatched bases: 5. The CDR3 reads CASSKRTSGRNEQFF. CDR3 nucleotide sequence: TGTGCCAGCAGTAAGCGGACTAGCGGGAGAAATGAGCAGTTCTTC.

The V gene is TRBV4-2, the J gene TRBJ1-1; the match to TRBD1 covers 9 bases. V shed 4 bases, J shed 6 bases, and the junction held 9 bases outside the gene matches. There are 15 residues in the CDR3. CDR1 and CDR2 from the germline V gene are LGHNA and YNFKEQ. CDR3 amino acids: CASSLRTGAGAEAFF. Here the CDR3 DNA reads TGTGCCAGCAGCCTAAGGACAGGGGCGGGCGCTGAAGCTTTCTTT.

This clone was recorded a few times. The rearrangement joins TRBV5-5 to TRBJ1-1; D unresolved. The length of the CDR3 is 16 residues. The V gene's germline CDR1 is SGHKS and CDR2 YYEKEE (reference sequence). The ends were cut back, 7 bases at V and 0 bases at J, with 19 bases in the middle. The CDR3 bases are TGTGCCAGCTGGCCCTTTTGGGCAGGAATGAACACTGAAGCTTTCTTT. Translation: CASWPFWAGMNTEAFF.

This chain joins TRBV11-1 and TRBJ2-7; D is perhaps TRBD1 (5 bases). This CDR3 comprises 15 residues. Germline CDR1 SGHAT, CDR2 FQDESV (reference sequence). V was cut by 5 bases and J by 3 bases, with 17 bases left in between. This CDR3 is CASSPKATVIYEQYF. The CDR3 nucleotides read TGTGCCAGCAGCCCTAAGGCGACAGTTATCTACGAGCAGTACTTC.

The CDR3 DNA follows: TGCAGTGCGTCCGGGCAAGAGACCCAGTACTTC. Its translation: CSASGQETQYF. The V gene is TRBV20-1, the J gene TRBJ2-5; D call uncertain. The CDR3 length is 11 residues. Deletions cut 6 bases from V and 2 bases from J, with 7 bases between. Germline CDR1 reads DFQATT; CDR2 reads SNEGSKA (reference sequence).

This chain uses TRBV10-1 with TRBJ2-5; no clear D gene. The germline V and J ends were trimmed by 8 bases and 5 bases, with 18 bases remaining between them. Per the germline V gene, CDR1 is WNHNN and CDR2 is SYGVQD (reference sequence). The CDR3 is made up of 14 amino acids. CDR3 DNA sequence: TGCGCCAGCTATGGGCCGAACTCTTGGGAGACCCAGTACTTC. Translation: CASYGPNSWETQYF.

The CDR3 loop reads CAWIRGAYTEAFF. The CDR3 nucleotides read TGTGCCTGGATTCGGGGGGCCTACACTGAAGCTTTCTTT. The chain has TRBV30 and TRBJ1-1; TRBD1 might be the D (6 bases). CDR1 and CDR2 (germline): GTSNPN, SVGIG (reference sequence). The V and J ends lost 4 bases and 3 bases respectively, with 12 bases between them. The CDR3 runs 13 residues.

The chain employs TRBV7-8 and TRBJ2-7, with 7 nucleotides matching TRBD2. V shed 2 bases and J 0 bases; nucleotides not matched to a gene: 10. Germline V gene lookup returns CDR1 SGHVS and CDR2 FQNEAQ. The CDR3 contains 17 residues. The CDR3 loop reads CASSLNRYGGSSYEQYF. CDR3 DNA sequence: TGTGCCAGCAGCTTAAATAGGTACGGCGGGAGCTCCTACGAGCAGTACTTC.

The genes are TRBV28 and TRBJ2-2; D unresolved. Germline values: CDR1 MDHEN, CDR2 SYDVKM. The length of the CDR3 is 14 residues. V lost 5 bases to trimming and J lost 10 bases, with 17 bases between them. The CDR3 reads CASSPYLSRVELFF. As DNA, the CDR3 is TGTGCCAGCAGTCCCTATTTGAGTCGGGTGGAGCTGTTTTTT.

This chain links TRBV7-3 with TRBJ2-5, with TRBD2 matching 10 bases. CDR1 and CDR2 from the germline V gene are SGHTA and FQGTGA. Trimming cost V 5 bases and J 2 bases; bases outside gene matches: 5. The CDR3 is 15 residues long. CDR3 loop: CASSELAGGQETQYF. The CDR3 region has the DNA TGTGCCAGCAGCGAATTAGCGGGAGGTCAAGAGACCCAGTACTTC. The complete variable domain, with remaining parts taken from reference TRBV7-3 and TRBJ2-5, reads GAGVSQTPSNKVTEKGKYVELRCDPISGHTALYWYRQSLGQGPEFLIYFQGTGAADDSGLPNDRFFAVRPEGSVSTLKIQRTERGDSAVYLCASSELAGGQETQYFGPGTRLLVL.